This TCR beta chain appears in the sequencing data of a study of cytomegalovirus exposure and HLA in healthy donors. The study's findings and limits: The analysis excluded some indistinguishable V segments, including TRBV6-2 and TRBV6-3.

The V end lost 2 bases, the J end lost 4 bases, and 5 bases lay between the germline ends. This CDR3 spans 12 amino acids. The V gene's germline CDR1 is SEHNR and CDR2 FQNEAQ (reference sequence). This clone came up a few times. Its cognate antigen is unknown. Vbeta (60) and Jbeta (13) primers were used in the PCR. Sequencing was performed with immunoSEQ multiplex PCR; in TCRdb, only in-frame clones are kept and a portion is missing. The sample holds tens of thousands of clones, roughly 88% seen once. This clonotype was sampled from a man aged 65 to 79 in good health and CMV-seropositive. The chain combines TRBV7-9 with TRBJ2-5; no definite D call. Material for sequencing was PBMCs. CDR3 amino acids: CASSLLRETQYF. CDR3 DNA: TGTGCCAGCAGCTTACTAAGAGAGACCCAGTACTTC.